Each of the 15 T cell receptor beta chains below was sequenced from the same sample in a study of preoperative IRX-2 immunotherapy in early breast cancer. Sample treatment: preoperative locoregional IRX-2 cytokine immunotherapy. Repertoires were generated with immunoSEQ multiplex PCR, while TCRdb's copy carries only in-frame clones and drops some. The table shows roughly 27,000 clones, with approximately 77% occurring only once. Sequenced here: lymph node tissue, sampled after IRX-2 immunotherapy. The receptors were sampled from a human donor with breast cancer.

This chain links TRBV28 with TRBJ2-6; D possibly corresponds to TRBD1 (5 bases). Trimming removed 6 bases at V and 2 bases at J, with 14 bases between. This CDR3 has 16 amino acids. Germline V gives CDR1 MDHEN, CDR2 SYDVKM. The CDR3 coding sequence is TGTGCCAGCAGCCGGTCCCAAGGGGCTGGGGCCAACGTCCTGACTTTC. The encoded protein is CASSRSQGAGANVLTF.

This clone was picked up a small number of times. The chain uses TRBV18 and TRBJ2-3; 16 nucleotides agree with TRBD2. The V and J ends lost 3 bases and 5 bases, in that order; junction bases with no gene match: 5. The CDR3 length is 17 residues. The V gene's germline CDR1 is KGHSH and CDR2 LQKENI. CDR3 in DNA: TGTGCCAGCTCACCGGGACTAGCGGGAGGGTTCGGAGATACGCAGTATTTT. It codes for CASSPGLAGGFGDTQYF.

There are a few counts of this clone. This chain connects TRBV6-8 to TRBJ2-1; 8 nucleotides agree with TRBD2. This CDR3 is built from 16 residues. Germline V gene data show CDR1 as MNHGY and CDR2 as SAAAGT. After removal of 4 bases from V and 0 bases from J, the junction contained 5 bases not matched to a gene. This CDR3 is CASSSGRESSYNEQFF. DNA of the CDR3: TGTGCCAGCAGTTCCGGGAGGGAGAGCTCCTACAATGAGCAGTTCTTC.

The V and J genes are TRBV6-8 and TRBJ2-3; weak D call: TRBD2 (6 bases). This CDR3 is 17 amino acids long. Germline assignment: CDR1 MNHGY and CDR2 SAAAGT. V was cut by 5 bases and J by 2 bases, with 20 bases left in between. CDR3 in DNA: TGTGCCAGCAGTGACCCGCTCGGACGGGGGATCACAGATACGCAGTATTTT. Translated: CASSDPLGRGITDTQYF.

V is TRBV30 and J is TRBJ1-3; no firm D call. The CDR3 is made up of 13 amino acids. Germline V lookup: CDR1 GTSNPN, CDR2 SVGIG (reference sequence). The ends were cut back, 4 bases at V and 0 bases at J, with 7 bases in the middle. CDR3 nucleotide sequence: TGTGCCTGGACCTCGGACTCTGGAAACACCATATATTTT. Translated, it gives CAWTSDSGNTIYF.

A note on this clone: One end of the junction is discordant with germline, which a read error may explain. An ambiguous or unread base is present, and the residue it codes for is denoted X. The chain links TRBV11-3 to TRBJ2-1; D ambiguous. The CDR3 totals 15 residues. Germline V gene sequence: CDR1 SGHNT, CDR2 YENEEA. Written as DNA, the CDR3 is TGTGCCAGCACAATGACAACCCTTAATTACARTGAGCAGTTCTTC. It translates to CASTMTTLNYXEQFF.

The table lists this clone with a few counts. V is TRBV29-1 and J is TRBJ2-2; 7 bases agree with TRBD1. The CDR3 consists of 16 residues. Germline V gives CDR1 SQVTM, CDR2 ANQGSEA. With 6 bases clipped from V and 1 base from J, the junction kept 11 bases outside the gene matches. CDR3 protein: CSVHIRQGLNTGELFF. Written as DNA, the CDR3 is TGCAGCGTCCATATTAGACAGGGTCTGAACACCGGGGAGCTGTTTTTT.

J is TRBJ1-5 and V is TRBV11-3, with D unclear. Trimming cost V 5 bases and J 1 base, with 12 bases left between them. The CDR3 runs to 15 residues. CDR1 SGHNT and CDR2 YENEEA come from the germline V gene. The DNA for the CDR3 is TGTGCCAGCAGCCTAGGGTCGGGGAGCAATCAGCCCCAGCATTTT. Its translation is CASSLGSGSNQPQHF.

In its sample, this clone was seen a few times. The chain links TRBV6-8 to TRBJ2-1, with 7 positions matching TRBD1. The trim removed 2 bases at V and 6 bases at J, leaving 4 bases unmatched. CDR1 is MNHGY and CDR2 is SAAAGT in the germline V gene. The CDR3 runs 14 residues. This CDR3 is CASSYPGTANEQFF. The CDR3 nucleotides are TGTGCCAGCAGTTACCCCGGGACAGCCAATGAGCAGTTCTTC.

This clone occurred once. The chain carries TRBV11-3 and TRBJ2-2, with no clear D. The CDR3 covers 16 residues. The V gene's germline CDR1 is SGHNT and CDR2 YENEEA. The V end lost 0 bases, the J end lost 1 base, and 9 bases lay between the germline ends. CDR3 in DNA: TGTGCCAGCAGCTTAGAAATAGGGCGGAACACCGGGGAGCTGTTTTTT. This codes for CASSLEIGRNTGELFF.

The chain is built from TRBV28 and TRBJ2-5; TRBD2 might be the D (5 bases). The V and J ends lost 2 bases and 2 bases respectively, with 12 bases between them. Germline-derived CDR1 and CDR2 are MDHEN and SYDVKM. The CDR3 covers 15 residues. CDR3 sequence reads: CASSLRALAQETQYF. In nucleotides, the CDR3 is TGTGCCAGCAGTTTACGGGCGCTAGCACAAGAGACCCAGTACTTC.

CDR3 nucleotides: TGTGCCAGCAGCCTTAACTATAACAGGGGGCAAAACACCGGGGAGCTGTTTTTT. This translates into CASSLNYNRGQNTGELFF. The chain uses TRBV7-6 and TRBJ2-2, with 9 bases lining up with TRBD1. Trimming cost V 5 bases and J 2 bases; bases outside gene matches: 12. CDR3 length equals 18 residues. CDR1 and CDR2 (germline): SGHVS, FNYEAQ.

The rearrangement joins TRBV7-4 to TRBJ1-5, with 10 bases matching TRBD1. Germline V CDR1 and CDR2: SGHVT, SQSDAQ. V was pared by 5 bases and J by 2 bases, with 9 bases of the junction left unmatched. The CDR3 sequence is 17 residues long. The CDR3 protein is CASSQGTGVRGNQPQHF. In DNA form, the CDR3 reads TGTGCCAGCAGCCAAGGGACAGGGGTTCGAGGCAATCAGCCCCAGCATTTT.

The chain recombines TRBV7-5 with TRBJ2-1; the listed D gene, TRBD2, was not tested against the DNA. TRBV7-5 is termed a pseudogene. The CDR3 is 15 amino acids. CDR3 bases: TGTGCCAGCAGCCCAGCGGGAGGGCCTCACAATGAGCAGTTCTTC. Its translation is CASSPAGGPHNEQFF.

This clone has only a few counts. Written as DNA, the CDR3 is TGCAGCGTAACCCCACAGGGCGTCGGGGCTTTCTTT. Translation gives CSVTPQGVGAFF. The chain has TRBV29-1 and TRBJ1-1; maybe TRBD1 (6 bases). Germline V gene lookup returns CDR1 SQVTM and CDR2 ANQGSEA. The CDR3 contains 12 residues. V lost 6 bases and J lost 11, with 19 bases in between.